The 21 T cell receptor beta chains below come from one sample, sequenced in a study of beta chain features in type 1 diabetes. Isolated RNA was reverse transcribed in full, so expressed TCRB transcripts were sequenced. Clones were read by immunoSEQ multiplex PCR, and TCRdb kept only the in-frame ones, dropping some. The sample includes 900,000 or so clones, roughly 17% seen only once; the top ten take 0.02% to 0.025%. The sequenced sample was naive CD4+ T cells from blood. Every receptor here comes from a woman younger than 35 in good health.

The J gene is TRBJ2-1, the V gene TRBV19; 11 bases fit TRBD2. Germline V gene data show CDR1 as LNHDA and CDR2 as SQIVND (reference sequence). Trimming took 5 bases from V and 4 from J; bases not matched to a gene: 10. This CDR3 spans 17 amino acids. Written as DNA, the CDR3 is TGTGCCAGTAGTCCCTGGACTAGCGGGCGGTCTTACAATGAGCAGTTCTTC. Its translation is CASSPWTSGRSYNEQFF.

The V gene is TRBV7-3, the J gene TRBJ2-3; TRBD2 aligns across 10 bases. The CDR3 has 16 amino acids. From germline, CDR1 is SGHTA and CDR2 FQGTGA. V lost 5 bases and J lost 3; bases outside the gene matches: 8. CDR3 bases: TGTGCCAGCAGCCCAGGACTAGCGGTTACGACAGATACGCAGTATTTT. It yields the protein CASSPGLAVTTDTQYF.

This clone was counted only a few times. This chain connects TRBV28 to TRBJ1-1; no clear D gene. The germline V gene encodes CDR1 MDHEN and CDR2 SYDVKM. This CDR3 spans 11 amino acids. Trimming shortened V by 6 bases and J by 1 base, and 3 bases separated the two germline ends. The chain's CDR3 is CASRKNTEAFF. CDR3 DNA sequence: TGTGCCAGCAGGAAGAACACTGAAGCTTTCTTT.

In DNA, the CDR3 is TGCGCCAGCAGCTTGGCGCTCACGGGTTCCTACAATGAGCAGTTCTTC. It encodes CASSLALTGSYNEQFF. V gene TRBV5-1 combines with J gene TRBJ2-1; D gene ambiguous. V lost 0 bases, J lost 1 base, and 11 bases lay in between. This CDR3 has 16 residues. CDR1 and CDR2 (germline): SGHRS, YFSETQ. Combining the CDR3 with reference TRBV5-1 and TRBJ2-1 gives the whole variable domain KAGVTQTPRYLIKTRGQQVTLSCSPISGHRSVSWYQQTPGQGLQFLFEYFSETQRNKGNFPGRFSGRQFSNSRSEMNVSTLELGDSALYLCASSLALTGSYNEQFFGPGTRLTVL.

This clone was counted a few times. The J gene is TRBJ1-5, the V gene TRBV19; maybe TRBD1 (5 bases). The germline V gene has CDR1 LNHDA and CDR2 SQIVND (reference sequence). This CDR3 has 14 residues. V was pared by 3 bases and J by 1 base, with 7 bases between. CDR3 amino acids: CASSIRGSNQPQHF. CDR3 in DNA: TGTGCCAGTAGTATCCGGGGCAGCAATCAGCCCCAGCATTTT.

The V gene is TRBV15, the J gene TRBJ1-1; no clear D. Trimming removed 5 bases at V and 5 bases at J, with 15 bases between. This CDR3 is 14 amino acids long. In germline, CDR1 is LNHNV, CDR2 YYDKDF (reference sequence). The CDR3 nucleotides are TGTGCCACCAGCGCGAGACCCCCATTGACTGAAGCTTTCTTT. Translating it yields CATSARPPLTEAFF.

This chain connects TRBV10-2 to TRBJ1-1; tentatively, D is TRBD1 (5 bases). Germline V gene sequence: CDR1 WSHSY, CDR2 SAAADI. V shed 6 bases and J shed 11 bases, with 22 bases lying between them. The CDR3 runs 14 residues. The CDR3 region is CASRDRDGGSSAFF. Here the CDR3 DNA reads TGCGCCAGCAGGGATCGGGACGGGGGGAGTTCGGCTTTCTTT.

This clone was recorded a few times. This sequence joins TRBV5-1 and TRBJ2-1; 10 bases agree with TRBD2. V gave up 3 bases and J gave up 3 bases; unmatched junction bases: 6. Looked up from germline, CDR1 is SGHRS and CDR2 is YFSETQ. This CDR3 contains 16 residues. The CDR3 sequence: CASSSSSGSIYNEQFF. CDR3 DNA sequence: TGCGCCAGCAGCTCGTCTAGCGGGAGTATCTACAATGAGCAGTTCTTC.

The chain uses TRBV5-4 and TRBJ1-2; possible D gene TRBD1, 6 bases. Per the germline V gene, CDR1 is SGHNT and CDR2 is YYREEE (reference sequence). This CDR3 region has 13 residues. Deletions cut 4 bases from V and 8 bases from J, with 15 bases between. The CDR3, as DNA: TGTGCCAGCAGCGATGATACAGGGAGGGGCTACACCTTC. This sequence encodes CASSDDTGRGYTF.

This clone was counted only a few times. The sample holds other DNA sequences that translate to the same CDR3. The chain is built from TRBV5-1 and TRBJ1-5; unclear D gene. The V end was cut by 4 bases, the J end by 4 bases, with 9 bases between. Germline values: CDR1 SGHRS, CDR2 YFSETQ. The length of the CDR3 is 13 residues. Here the CDR3 reads CASSPGPNQPQHF. The CDR3, as DNA: TGCGCCAGCAGCCCGGGTCCGAATCAGCCCCAGCATTTT.

Comment on this clone: The same CDR3 also results from other DNA sequences found in this sample. The rearrangement joins TRBV7-9 to TRBJ1-1; 8 bases map to TRBD1. Germline values: CDR1 SEHNR, CDR2 FQNEAQ (reference sequence). The CDR3 runs to 15 residues. V shed 6 bases, J shed 1 base, and the junction held 7 bases outside the gene matches. The CDR3 nucleotides read TGTGCCAGCAGTAGGCCCGGGACAGGGAACACTGAAGCTTTCTTT. It specifies CASSRPGTGNTEAFF.

The rearrangement joins TRBV7-3 to TRBJ2-2; D gene ambiguous. Trimming left V 2 bases short and J 6 bases short, with 7 bases between. The CDR3 loop spans 13 amino acids. Per germline, CDR1 SGHTA and CDR2 FQGTGA. CDR3 in amino acids: CASSLSESGELFF. The CDR3 DNA reads as TGTGCCAGCAGCTTATCAGAGTCCGGGGAGCTGTTTTTT.

Regarding this clone: Other DNA sequences of this sample code for an identical CDR3. The chain couples TRBV18 to TRBJ2-1; TRBD2 agrees at 10 bases. The germline gives CDR1 KGHSH, CDR2 LQKENI. The CDR3 totals 15 residues. V dropped 3 bases and J dropped 4; count of bases not matched to a gene: 3. In DNA form, the CDR3 reads TGTGCCAGCTCACCCGGACTAGCGGATTACAATGAGCAGTTCTTC. This translates into CASSPGLADYNEQFF.

The CDR3 sequence: CASSWAGMRYEQYF. In nucleotides, the CDR3 is TGTGCCAGCAGCTGGGCGGGCATGCGGTACGAGCAGTACTTC. V and J are TRBV7-9 and TRBJ2-7; D may be TRBD2 (5 bases). The CDR3 length is 14 residues. With 4 bases removed from V and 4 bases from J, the gap between germline ends came to 14 bases. Germline lookup yields CDR1 SEHNR and CDR2 FQNEAQ (reference sequence).

Only a few counts were recorded for this clone. This sequence joins TRBV28 and TRBJ1-1; maybe TRBD1 (5 bases). The V gene's germline CDR1 is MDHEN and CDR2 SYDVKM. Trimming took 7 bases from V and 8 from J, leaving 20 bases between them. This CDR3 is built from 14 residues. The CDR3 sequence: CASTAPPGLREAFF. The CDR3 DNA follows: TGTGCCAGCACCGCCCCGCCAGGGCTCAGGGAAGCTTTCTTT.

This clone was detected only a few times. The rearrangement uses TRBV28 and TRBJ2-2; 13 bases map to TRBD2. J was trimmed by 3 bases and V by 6 bases; bases with no gene match: 7. The germline V gene has CDR1 MDHEN and CDR2 SYDVKM. This CDR3 is built from 17 residues. Here the CDR3 reads CASSNAGLAGDTGELFF. Here the CDR3 DNA reads TGTGCCAGCAGCAACGCCGGACTAGCGGGAGACACCGGGGAGCTGTTTTTT. Together with reference TRBV28 and TRBJ2-2, the CDR3 gives the full variable domain: DVKVTQSSRYLVKRTGEKVFLECVQDMDHENMFWYRQDPGLGLRLIYFSYDVKMKEKGDIPEGYSVSREKKERFSLILESASTNQTSMYLCASSNAGLAGDTGELFFGEGSRLTVL.

This chain joins TRBV2 and TRBJ1-5; no definite D call. CDR1 and CDR2 from the germline V gene are SNHLY and FYNNEI. The CDR3 has 14 amino acids. V gave up 8 bases and J gave up 0 bases, with 11 bases separating them. CDR3 region: CASSGRLSNQPQHF. The DNA of the CDR3 is TGTGCCAGCTCCGGACGGCTTAGCAATCAGCCCCAGCATTTT.

The V call is TRBV7-2, the J call TRBJ2-5; D is unresolved. This CDR3 is 12 amino acids long. Germline V gene sequence: CDR1 SGHTA, CDR2 FQGNSA. The ends were cut back, 5 bases at V and 5 bases at J, with 9 bases in the middle. The CDR3 here is CASSPHGETQYF. The DNA of the CDR3 is TGTGCCAGCAGCCCTCATGGGGAGACCCAGTACTTC. The complete variable domain, with remaining parts taken from reference TRBV7-2 and TRBJ2-5, reads GAGVSQSPSNKVTEKGKDVELRCDPISGHTALYWYRQSLGQGLEFLIYFQGNSAPDKSGLPSDRFSAERTGGSVSTLTIQRTQQEDSAVYLCASSPHGETQYFGPGTRLLVL.

This clone was recorded a few times. This chain uses TRBV6-6 with TRBJ2-7, with D perhaps given as TRBD1 or TRBD2 (5 bases each). The length of the CDR3 is 11 residues. Trimming removed 2 bases at V and 11 bases at J, with 10 bases between. CDR1 is MNHNY, CDR2 SVGAGI, per germline (reference sequence). The DNA of the CDR3 is TGTGCCAGCAGTTACGGCCGAGGGGAGTACTTC. Translating gives CASSYGRGEYF.

The chain joins TRBV9 to TRBJ2-7; 11 bases align to TRBD1. CDR1 and CDR2 from the germline V gene are SGDLS and YYNGEE. There are 14 residues in the CDR3. The junction had 7 bases not matched to a gene; V was cut back by 4 bases and J by 7 bases. The CDR3 DNA is TGTGCCAGCAGCTTACGGACAGGGGGCGGAGAGCAGTACTTC. It specifies CASSLRTGGGEQYF. Full variable domain (rest looked up from reference TRBV9 and TRBJ2-7): DSGVTQTPKHLITATGQRVTLRCSPRSGDLSVYWYQQSLDQGLQFLIQYYNGEERAKGNILERFSAQQFPDLHSELNLSSLELGDSALYFCASSLRTGGGEQYFGPGTRLTVT.

The chain is built from TRBV11-1 and TRBJ2-6; D is uncertain. Germline CDR1 is SGHAT and CDR2 is FQDESV (reference sequence). The CDR3 covers 13 residues. Trimming left V 8 bases short and J 3 bases short, with 8 bases between. The CDR3 sequence is CASSLFGANVLTF. The CDR3 bases are TGTGCCAGCTCTCTCTTTGGGGCCAACGTCCTGACTTTC. The full variable domain, rest sourced from reference TRBV11-1 and TRBJ2-6, is EAEVAQSPRYKITEKSQAVAFWCDPISGHATLYWYRQILGQGPELLVQFQDESVVDDSQLPKDRFSAERLKGVDSTLKIQPAELGDSAMYLCASSLFGANVLTFGAGSRLTVL.